The following is a T cell receptor (beta chain) sequence with its context. The study recruited people aged about 18 to 95 years across approximately 25 US areas. Cohort allocation depended upon clinical history that participants reported. Trimming pared 1 base from V and 0 bases from J, leaving 7 bases between. The CDR3 runs to 14 residues. Germline V gives CDR1 SGHTA, CDR2 FQGNSA. These data come from a study of blood T cell repertoires in COVID-19. Here immunoSEQ multiplex PCR was the method, and the copy in TCRdb shows in-frame clones only, minus some. Among approximately 210,000 clones listed, more than 75% were seen once.

The sample was PBMCs or T cells enriched from blood (not recorded which). This sequence was found in a woman aged 45-65 years with acute COVID-19. The gene calls are TRBV7-2 and TRBJ2-7; D is uncertain. The CDR3, as DNA: TGTGCCAGCAGCTTAGGTCCACTCTCCTACGAGCAGTACGTC. Its protein is CASSLGPLSYEQYV.